This T cell receptor (beta chain) was retrieved from a study of CD8+ T cells in alopecia areata (dated by TCRdb to the late 2010s). Study-wide context: The treated patients, all with moderate-to-severe alopecia areata, were enrolled in an open-label pilot trial of oral tofacitinib given at 5 to 10 mg twice daily. Tofacitinib was given for 6 to 18 months, followed by 6 months of follow-up off drug to assess delayed response and recurrence. immunoSEQ multiplex PCR using 35 Vbeta forward primers and 13 Jbeta reverse primers was used to amplify TCRbeta CDR3 regions. In both human patients and the C3H/HeJ mouse model, the study applied high-throughput TCRbeta sequencing to look at T cell clonal expansion in alopecia areata. On the human side, TCRbeta sequencing was run on scalp tissue and on sorted CD4+ and CD8+ peripheral blood T cells from healthy controls and from alopecia areata patients with either patchy or totalis/universalis disease. Biopsies were taken from tofacitinib-treated patients at baseline and again at 4 and 24 weeks into treatment, and several of those patients also had a later scalp biopsy. Clonality in the scalp was compared among normal scalp (n=4), patchy alopecia areata scalp (n=8), and alopecia totalis/universalis scalp (n=8). RNA was obtained with the PAXgene miRNA kit for fixed scalp, the miRNeasy kit for PBMCs, and the RNeasy kit for mouse skin. General study outcomes and caveats: Shared TCR sequences between patients were less evident than in mice, which may be partly attributable to HLA diversity in the patient population. Unlike mouse skin, where gammadelta T cells dominate, normal human skin contains resident alphabeta T cells that get sequenced too, which complicates analysis of the scalp TCR repertoire. Lesional scalp, especially in alopecia totalis/universalis, showed higher clonality and more expanded CD8+ clones than normal scalp, suggesting antigenic drive.

Libraries came from the immunoSEQ multiplex PCR assay. To provide template for TCR sequencing, every sample had RNA extracted and reverse transcribed into cDNA. SuperScript III was used for first-strand cDNA synthesis, primed with a 2:1 mix of oligo-dT and random hexamers. Amplification bias was assessed with a synthetic immune receptor repertoire, and residual bias was removed computationally. Turning to the authors' computational methods: Raw reads were preprocessed for error removal, and CDR3 was defined according to IMGT conventions as running from the conserved cysteine to phenylalanine. Clonality was computed by normalizing Shannon entropy by log2 of the number of productive unique TCRs and subtracting the result from 1. Whether scalp clones were CD4 or CD8 was inferred by matching scalp TCRbeta sequences against CD4 and CD8 repertoires sorted from blood. In its TCRdb copy, this immuneACCESS table keeps in-frame sequences only and misses some clones. Where compared with another copy, unresolved V genes explain less than half of these, and the others have no known cause. The D gene and trimming were derived from the DNA, and the V and J assignments and clone size from that table. The sample table shows roughly 150,000 clones, and roughly three fifths are seen once. The ten biggest clones cover nearly 6.5% of the sample.

As concerns this clone: Its antigen is currently not known. No much larger clone is present one base from it, and per-base qualities are unavailable.

V is clipped by 1 base and J by 0 bases, and the sequence between their germline boundaries is 10 bases long. The germline V gene sets CDR1 to SGHDT and CDR2 to YYEEEE. There are 15 amino acids in the CDR3, from cysteine to phenylalanine inclusive. CDR3 DNA is the only sequence kept; it has 45 bases, read in frame from the first base. In the paper's terms, the time point label means: baseline before oral tofacitinib. From alopecia areata patients, peripheral blood was collected along with lesional scalp punch biopsies. After PBMCs were isolated by density centrifugation and stained for CD3, CD4 and CD8, a FACSAria was used to sort CD4+ and CD8+ T cells.

The rearranged segments are TRBV5-6 and TRBJ1-1; the D gene lacks a confident call. The receptor was derived from a human donor with alopecia areata. The sample here was CD4+ T cells sorted from blood, taken at week 0. At the DNA level, the sequence is TGTGCCAGCAGCTTGTTGGTGGGAATGAACACTGAAGCTTTCTTT. Its protein product is CASSLLVGMNTEAFF.